This T cell receptor beta chain was obtained from a study of blood T cells in healthy people across ages. General study findings and limits: Roughly linearly, TCR beta diversity per million T cells fell as age increased. Among long-lived donors, naive CD4+ cells were more numerous and diversity higher than in aged donors.

The authors isolated at least 6 million PBMCs per sample. Sample-barcoded 5' priming and a J-beta primer mix drove a second PCR of about 7 to 12 cycles. TCRdb redid the calling of the 5' RACE reads with MiXCR, one entry per CDR3 protein. This sample has about a million distinct CDR3 sequences, with 51% found just once. J was trimmed by 9 bases and V by 8 bases; bases with no gene match: 11. CDR1 and CDR2 from the germline V gene are DFQATT and SNEGSKA (reference sequence). This CDR3 is 14 amino acids long. Concerning this clonotype: The antigen is not known.

The gene calls are TRBV20-1 and TRBJ2-1, with 12 bases lining up with TRBD2. The sample taken for sequencing was blood. This clonotype originated in a woman aged 60-75 years in good health. The CDR3 nucleotides read TGCAGTTCCAGGAGGACTAGCGGGAACGCTGAGCAGTTCTTC. As protein: CSSRRTSGNAEQFF.